The clone carrying this TCR beta chain was seen a handful of times. The antigen remains undetermined. The data derive from a study of T cells in Graves' hyperthyroidism and ophthalmopathy. Whole-study results and caveats: A 13 V-J signature model discriminated ophthalmopathy versus stable hyperthyroidism.

TCR beta CDR3 regions were amplified from RNA transcripts. Using the HTBI primer set, a first-round RT-PCR was run on the TCR CDR3. A single record per CDR3 protein comes from TCRdb applying MiXCR to the multiplex PCR reads. This sample has 550,000 to 650,000 distinct CDR3 sequences, with about 14% found just once. Material for sequencing was blood. The source of this sequence is a young woman with Graves' hyperthyroidism that later progressed to Graves' ophthalmopathy.

The CDR3 is CASSLDGPQHF. CDR3 bases: TGTGCCAGCAGCTTAGACGGACCCCAGCATTTT. The chain combines TRBV7-2 with TRBJ1-5; D not resolved. The CDR3 sequence is 11 residues long. V gave up 1 base and J gave up 10 bases, with 5 bases separating them. In germline, CDR1 is SGHTA, CDR2 FQGNSA.